One T cell receptor beta chain is described in this entry. Its antigen is not known. The sample is drawn from a study of Ad26.COV2.S vaccination and SARS-CoV-2 variants. Whole-study context: Into the muscle, Ad26.COV2.S was dosed once or twice, 56 days apart.

General study findings and limits: An underestimation of total T cell responses may have resulted from the TCR breadth and depth analyses. People given the vaccine had a wider spike-specific TCR breadth than placebo recipients did.

Data came from immunoSEQ multiplex PCR; TCRdb stores just in-frame clones and leaves some out. The table has about 480,000 clones, roughly 89% seen once; the top ten hold about 13%. The treatment was: roughly 18 received Ad26.COV2.S at low or high dose, single or two shots; about five received placebo; per-sample allocation not given. Samples were taken on day 63 after the first vaccine or placebo injection. The CDR3 totals 17 residues. Germline V gene lookup returns CDR1 SGHVS and CDR2 FQNEAQ. V was pared by 5 bases and J by 5 bases, with 10 bases of the junction left unmatched. The sequences come from peripheral blood, collected in a trial of Ad26.COV2.S vaccine versus placebo. The chain is built from TRBV7-8 and TRBJ2-5; 14 bases agree with TRBD2. The sequence derives from a person between 18 and 65 years old who received the Ad26.COV2.S COVID-19 vaccine or a placebo. The CDR3 DNA is TGTGCCAGCAGCCCCCCGGGACTAGCGGGAGCCGGTGAGACCCAGTACTTC. Its translation: CASSPPGLAGAGETQYF.